The 8 T cell receptor beta chains presented below share a single source sample, sequenced in a study of human T cells and chemical hapten exposure. The sample's time point: patch test 2, 6 weeks after DPC sensitization. Treatment described: therapeutic diphenylcyclopropenone sensitization with weekly scalp DPC. From the RACE reads, TCRdb called clonotypes with MiXCR, one entry per CDR3 protein. The sample yields tens of thousands of distinct CDR3 sequences, 11% seen once. Source: whole blood, taken in connection with sensitization to the hapten diphenylcyclopropenone (DPC). Receptors were obtained from a middle-aged man with alopecia areata. Some clones in this sample may be carry-over from other donors' samples.

The CDR3 reads CASTTNGPTYEQYF. The CDR3 DNA is TGTGCCAGCACCACGAACGGGCCCACCTACGAGCAGTACTTC. The chain couples TRBV28 to TRBJ2-7; D ambiguous. CDR3 length: 14 residues. Trimming took 7 bases from V and 2 from J, leaving 15 bases between them. CDR1 is MDHEN and CDR2 is SYDVKM in the germline V gene.

This clonotype was found a few times. V is TRBV5-1 and J is TRBJ1-2; D is unclear. CDR3 length equals 15 residues. With 1 base removed from V and 3 bases from J, the gap between germline ends came to 13 bases. Germline lookup yields CDR1 SGHRS and CDR2 YFSETQ. CDR3 protein: CASSLKEGSDYGYTF. Here the CDR3 DNA reads TGCGCCAGCAGCTTGAAGGAGGGTAGTGACTATGGCTACACCTTC.

This clonotype was seen a few times. The gene calls are TRBV6-5 and TRBJ2-6; D is unresolved. The ends were cut back, 5 bases at V and 0 bases at J, with 14 bases in the middle. CDR1 is MNHEY and CDR2 is SVGAGI in the germline V gene. The CDR3 is 17 residues long. The CDR3 bases are TGTGCCAGCAGTGCTGTCGGTACCCTCTCTGGGGCCAACGTCCTGACTTTC. Protein product: CASSAVGTLSGANVLTF.

Only a few counts were recorded for this clonotype. V usage is TRBV3-1 and J usage is TRBJ1-1, with unresolved D. V was clipped by 5 bases and J by 9 bases, with 16 bases between them. The CDR3 is made up of 13 amino acids. Per the germline V gene, CDR1 is LGHDT and CDR2 is YNNKEL (reference sequence). The CDR3 loop is CASSSPGGPKAFF. The CDR3 nucleotides are TGTGCCAGCAGCTCCCCTGGAGGACCAAAAGCTTTCTTT.

The chain carries TRBV11-2 and TRBJ2-2, with 10 bases fitting TRBD2. The CDR3 is 18 residues long. Germline trimming cut 1 base from V and 1 base from J; bases unmatched to any gene: 6. Germline V CDR1 and CDR2: SGHAT, FQNNGV. The CDR3 DNA follows: TGTGCCAGCAGCTTAGTTCTAAGCGGGAGGGTGAACACCGGGGAGCTGTTTTTT. This codes for CASSLVLSGRVNTGELFF.

The rearrangement links TRBV6-2 or TRBV6-3 to TRBJ2-5, with 9 positions matching TRBD1. The CDR3 covers 15 residues. Germline values: CDR1 MNHEY, CDR2 SVGEGT. V lost 4 bases and J lost 3; bases outside the gene matches: 6. The CDR3 DNA reads as TGTGCCAGCAGTTCCTCGGGACAGGGTGAAGAGACCCAGTACTTC. Amino acid sequence: CASSSSGQGEETQYF.

The chain carries TRBV24-1 and TRBJ2-3; 10 positions match TRBD2. CDR1 and CDR2 (germline): KGHDR, SFDVKD. J gave up 4 bases and V 4 bases, and 7 bases lay outside the gene matches. The CDR3 has 16 amino acids. The CDR3 DNA sequence: TGTGCCACCAGTGACCGAAGCGGGAGGGCCGCAGATACGCAGTATTTT. It codes for CATSDRSGRAADTQYF.

This clonotype has a handful of counts. The CDR3, as DNA: TGCAGCGTTGAAGATCCGGCGAGGCCCGATTCTGAAGCTTTCTTT. It specifies CSVEDPARPDSEAFF. The V call is TRBV29-1, the J call TRBJ1-1; D remains unclear. CDR1 is SQVTM and CDR2 is ANQGSEA in the germline V gene. The CDR3 consists of 15 residues. Trimming removed 0 bases from V and 6 bases from J, with 17 bases in between. Filled out from reference TRBV29-1 and TRBJ1-1, the complete variable domain reads SAVISQKPSRDICQRGTSLTIQCQVDSQVTMMFWYRQQPGQSLTLIATANQGSEATYESGFVIDKFPISRPNLTFSTLTVSNMSPEDSSIYLCSVEDPARPDSEAFFGQGTRLTVV.